The clone carrying this T cell receptor (beta chain) was detected a few times. Its antigen is unknown. In the PCR, 60 Vbeta and 13 Jbeta primers were used. Study processing details: In a later analysis, roughly 10 million of 83 million or so unique beta chains occurred in at least two donors. Libraries were prepared by immunoSEQ multiplex PCR; TCRdb keeps only in-frame clonotypes and omits some of them. V, J and clone size derive from that table, while D and trimming were established from the DNA sequence. The data contain about 190,000 clones, roughly 80% of them singletons. Trimming cost V 8 bases and J 6 bases, with 13 bases left between them. CDR3 length: 12 amino acids. CDR1 is MNHNS, CDR2 SASEGT, per germline. These data come from a study of cytomegalovirus exposure and HLA in healthy donors. Whole-study findings and limits: TCR beta sequences reportedly predicted the HLA-A and HLA-B alleles of most subjects accurately. Presence/absence analysis assumed near-uniform sequencing depth across donors.

The chain is built from TRBV6-1 and TRBJ1-1; D remains unclear. The clonotype comes from a man over 45 in good health and CMV-seronegative. Sequenced sample: PBMCs. The CDR3 region is CASDEGWAEAFF. The CDR3 DNA follows: TGTGCCAGCGACGAGGGATGGGCTGAAGCTTTCTTT.